Below, one T cell receptor (beta chain) is given with its context. Profiled with immunoSEQ multiplex PCR; TCRdb holds only in-frame clones, not every one. The sample lists tens of thousands of clones, around 78% seen once, with around 1.5% in the top ten. This sample is drawn from a study of memory CD4+ T cells and cytomegalovirus serostatus. Single viable CD3+CD4+CD8-CD45RO+ cells were sorted as the memory CD4+ T cells. V dropped 0 bases and J dropped 4; count of bases not matched to a gene: 4. Per the germline V gene, CDR1 is LGHNT and CDR2 is FRNRAP. The CDR3 consists of 16 residues. This sequence originates from an adult in good health and CMV-seronegative. The source material was memory CD4+ T cells from blood. V gene TRBV12-5 combines with J gene TRBJ2-1, with 9 bases matching TRBD2. The CDR3 here is CASGLVIAGVYNEQFF. CDR3 coding DNA: TGTGCTAGTGGTTTGGTAATAGCGGGGGTTTACAATGAGCAGTTCTTC.